These 14 T cell receptor beta chains were sequenced from one sample in a study of T cell repertoires in cytomegalovirus infection. Each CDR3 protein is one row after TCRdb ran MiXCR on the reads. Of about 110,000 distinct CDR3 sequences in the sample, 25% to 35% are singletons; the top ten hold about 81%. No antigen is known for these receptors. The sequenced sample was CD8+ T cells from cultured PBMCs, obtained from culture after CMV antigen stimulation. These receptors were collected from a human donor in good health (CMV status not recorded). Some clones in this sample may be carry-over from other donors' samples.

This clonotype was observed a few times. The gene calls are TRBV27 and TRBJ1-1, with TRBD1 matching 7 bases. V gave up 5 bases and J gave up 8 bases; unmatched junction bases: 8. CDR3 length: 13 residues. CDR1 and CDR2 from the germline V gene are MNHEY and SMNVEV (reference sequence). This chain's CDR3 is CASSLDRAGEAFF. CDR3 nucleotides: TGTGCCAGCAGTCTCGACAGGGCCGGGGAAGCTTTCTTT.

Many counts were recorded for this clonotype. The chain is built from TRBV12-3 or TRBV12-4 and TRBJ1-1, with TRBD1 matching over 8 bases. This CDR3 has 15 residues. The V and J ends lost 6 bases and 0 bases, in that order; junction bases with no gene match: 6. CDR3 amino acids: CASSPRTGLNTEAFF. The DNA of the CDR3 is TGTGCCAGCAGCCCCCGGACAGGGTTGAACACTGAAGCTTTCTTT.

The chain links TRBV2 to TRBJ2-7; tentatively, D is TRBD1 or TRBD2 (5 bases each). Germline assignment: CDR1 SNHLY and CDR2 FYNNEI. V lost 7 bases and J 0 bases, leaving 16 bases between the germline ends. CDR3 length equals 15 residues. CDR3 nucleotide sequence: TGTGCCAGCAATGGACTGGGACGGTTCTCCTACGAGCAGTACTTC. This gives the protein CASNGLGRFSYEQYF.

J is TRBJ2-7 and V is TRBV28, with 11 positions matching TRBD1. The V gene's germline CDR1 is MDHEN and CDR2 SYDVKM. This CDR3 has 15 amino acids. Trimming took 4 bases from V and 6 from J; bases not matched to a gene: 8. CDR3 residues: CASSSRTGGIGEQYF. The CDR3 DNA follows: TGTGCCAGCAGTTCTAGGACAGGGGGCATTGGCGAGCAGTACTTC.

This clonotype has only a few counts. The V gene is TRBV5-1, the J gene TRBJ2-5; 7 bases map to TRBD2. Germline trimming cut 4 bases from V and 2 bases from J; bases unmatched to any gene: 8. Germline V gene sequence: CDR1 SGHRS, CDR2 YFSETQ. The CDR3 has 15 amino acids. In DNA form, the CDR3 reads TGCGCCAGCAGCGCCAGCGGGGCGACACAAGAGACCCAGTACTTC. This gives the protein CASSASGATQETQYF.

This clonotype was recorded a few times. The chain joins TRBV7-9 to TRBJ2-7; D might be TRBD2 (6 bases). Germline loops: CDR1 SEHNR, CDR2 FQNEAQ (reference sequence). CDR3 length: 13 amino acids. Trimming stripped 0 bases from V and 9 bases from J, with 12 bases between. The CDR3 loop is CASSLAGLEGQYF. As DNA, the CDR3 is TGTGCCAGCAGCTTAGCCGGGTTGGAGGGGCAGTACTTC.

V and J are TRBV2 and TRBJ2-7; D perhaps matches TRBD2 (6 bases). V lost 5 bases and J 5 bases, leaving 19 bases between the germline ends. The germline V gene has CDR1 SNHLY and CDR2 FYNNEI. This CDR3 has 15 residues. The CDR3 region is CASSSELRWRDEQYF. The DNA of the CDR3 is TGTGCCAGCAGTAGCGAACTCCGCTGGAGGGACGAGCAGTACTTC.

This clonotype was picked up many times. The chain joins TRBV20-1 to TRBJ2-3, with 8 nucleotides matching TRBD2. The ends lost 0 bases at V and 0 bases at J; junction bases unmatched: 17. The CDR3 contains 20 residues. CDR1 and CDR2 (germline): DFQATT, SNEGSKA (reference sequence). CDR3 DNA: TGCAGTGCTAGAGACCCAGATAATCCATGGGCGGGGGGAAGCACAGATACGCAGTATTTT. Amino acids: CSARDPDNPWAGGSTDTQYF.

This clonotype was counted ten times or more. V and J are TRBV7-2 and TRBJ2-3; 7 nucleotides match TRBD2. Trimming removed 4 bases from V and 3 bases from J; junction bases left unmatched: 7. The CDR3 is made up of 15 amino acids. The germline CDR1 and CDR2 sequences are SGHTA and FQGNSA. Here the CDR3 reads CASSSPSGTTDTQYF. The CDR3 nucleotides read TGTGCCAGCAGCTCCCCAAGCGGGACTACAGATACGCAGTATTTT.

This chain uses TRBV7-9 with TRBJ2-1; 15 bases are shared with TRBD2. CDR3 length: 17 amino acids. V lost 4 bases, J lost 5 bases, and 6 bases stayed unmatched. Per germline, CDR1 SEHNR and CDR2 FQNEAQ (reference sequence). CDR3 DNA sequence: TGTGCCAGCAGCTGGACTAGCGGGGGGGACCATAACAATGAGCAGTTCTTC. Encoded protein: CASSWTSGGDHNNEQFF.

This clonotype was observed many times. The CDR3 loop is CASSGRDRSNTEAFF. The CDR3 region has the DNA TGTGCCAGCAGTGGAAGGGACAGATCGAACACTGAAGCTTTCTTT. This chain joins TRBV6-1 and TRBJ1-1; TRBD1 matches at 7 bases. Germline CDR1 reads MNHNS; CDR2 reads SASEGT. The V and J ends lost 4 bases and 1 base, in that order; junction bases with no gene match: 6. This CDR3 has 15 amino acids.

CDR3 coding DNA: TGTGCCAGCAGTTTTTGGGCGGGGGACCCGACAGATGAGCAGTTCTTC. It yields the protein CASSFWAGDPTDEQFF. The chain is built from TRBV12-3 or TRBV12-4 and TRBJ2-1; 7 nucleotides match TRBD2. Trimming at V came to 3 bases and at J to 8 bases, leaving 13 bases not matched to a gene. The CDR3 runs 16 residues.

This clonotype was detected a few times. The chain uses TRBV19 and TRBJ2-7, with TRBD1 matching over 8 bases. Unmatched junction bases numbered 12, after V lost 8 bases and J lost 3 bases. This CDR3 has 15 residues. CDR1 LNHDA and CDR2 SQIVND come from the germline V gene (reference sequence). The CDR3 loop reads CASLGTTGDNYEQYF. The DNA for the CDR3 is TGTGCCAGTTTGGGTACGACAGGGGATAACTACGAGCAGTACTTC. The full variable domain, completed using reference TRBV19 and TRBJ2-7, is DGGITQSPKYLFRKEGQNVTLSCEQNLNHDAMYWYRQDPGQGLRLIYYSQIVNDFQKGDIAEGYSVSREKKESFPLTVTSAQKNPTAFYLCASLGTTGDNYEQYFGPGTRLTVT.

This clonotype was counted only a few times. CDR3 sequence reads: CSAYDLRTDQETQYF. In DNA, the CDR3 is TGCAGTGCTTATGATTTGCGGACGGATCAAGAGACCCAGTACTTC. V is TRBV20-1 and J is TRBJ2-5; D remains unclear. The CDR3 loop spans 15 amino acids. In germline, CDR1 is DFQATT, CDR2 SNEGSKA (reference sequence). V lost 5 bases and J 2 bases, leaving 18 bases between the germline ends.